The rows below give T cell receptor beta chains drawn from one sample of a study of T cells in Graves' hyperthyroidism and ophthalmopathy. TCRdb reprocessed the multiplex PCR reads via MiXCR and lists one record per CDR3 protein. Here the sample spans about 330,000 distinct CDR3 sequences, roughly 15% being singletons. Sequenced: blood. Every receptor here comes from a woman between 40 and 50 years old with Graves' ophthalmopathy. Each CDR3 is given with its conserved first and last residue. Fields, in order: J gene, clone size, V gene, D gene, CDR3 protein, CDR3 DNA. D genes are given only for firm matches. Rows give clone size only sometimes, using once, few, many, or a class for an expanded clone.

>TRBJ2-3|many|TRBV7-9|.
CASSLDGLATDTQYF
TGTGCCAGCAGCTTAGATGGGCTGGCCACAGATACGCAGTATTTT
>TRBJ2-7|many|TRBV28|TRBD1
CASNPTAQGATYEQYF
TGTGCCAGCAACCCCACCGCACAGGGGGCGACCTACGAGCAGTACTTC
>TRBJ1-2|many|TRBV19|TRBD1
CASSVPRGPHYGYTF
TGTGCCAGTAGTGTTCCGAGGGGGCCCCACTATGGCTACACCTTC
>TRBJ2-2|.|TRBV13|TRBD2
CASSPRTSGRAGELFF
TGTGCCAGCAGCCCGCGGACTAGCGGGAGAGCCGGGGAGCTGTTTTTT
>TRBJ2-5|few|TRBV5-1|TRBD1
CASSNPGTGIAETQYF
TGCGCCAGCAGCAATCCCGGGACAGGGATCGCGGAGACCCAGTACTTC
>TRBJ1-5|.|TRBV7-9|TRBD1
CASSSGGDRGSQPQHF
TGTGCCAGCAGCTCAGGGGGGGACAGGGGAAGTCAGCCCCAGCATTTT
>TRBJ2-3|many|TRBV12-3/TRBV12-4|.
CASGRLDTDTQYF
TGTGCCAGCGGCAGACTTGACACAGATACGCAGTATTTT
>TRBJ1-5|many|TRBV2|TRBD1
CASSGTGGAQHF
TGTGCCAGCAGCGGGACAGGGGGGGCCCAGCATTTT
>TRBJ1-6|many|TRBV11-2|.
CASSLVVNSPLHF
TGTGCCAGCAGCTTAGTTGTTAATTCACCCCTCCACTTT
>TRBJ2-2|many|TRBV11-3|.
CASSLAATGELFF
TGTGCCAGCAGCTTAGCCGCCACCGGGGAGCTGTTTTTT
>TRBJ2-1|few|TRBV7-9|TRBD2
CASSLGTSLEQFF
TGTGCCAGCAGCCTTGGGACTAGCTTGGAGCAGTTCTTC
>TRBJ1-2|few|TRBV5-6|.
CASSLAGIPTYGYTF
TGTGCCAGCAGCTTGGCTGGCATACCAACCTATGGCTACACCTTC
>TRBJ2-3|.|TRBV6-1|TRBD2
CASSEKRGGLAQYF
TGTGCCAGCAGTGAGAAGCGGGGGGGGTTAGCGCAGTATTTT
>TRBJ1-6|.|TRBV27|TRBD1
CASRKQGKNNSPLHF
TGTGCCAGCAGGAAACAGGGGAAGAATAATTCACCCCTCCACTTT
>TRBJ2-3|many|TRBV29-1|.
CSVGIATAGDTQYF
TGCAGCGTTGGAATTGCTACCGCGGGAGATACGCAGTATTTT
>TRBJ2-5|few|TRBV20-1|.
CSTARSQETQYF
TGCAGTACAGCCAGGTCCCAAGAGACCCAGTACTTC
>TRBJ2-1|.|TRBV5-5|TRBD2
CASSLGGTSGYNEQFF
TGTGCCAGCAGCTTGGGTGGGACTAGCGGCTACAATGAGCAGTTCTTC
>TRBJ1-2|many|TRBV7-2|.
CASSPAGGGRYGYGYTF
TGTGCCAGCAGCCCTGCCGGGGGAGGGAGGTATGGCTATGGCTACACCTTC
>TRBJ2-3|many|TRBV28|TRBD2
CASSLEGGGTDTQYF
TGTGCCAGCAGTCTAGAGGGAGGGGGCACAGATACGCAGTATTTT
>TRBJ1-5|many|TRBV28|.
CASSLPPPGNQPQHF
TGTGCCAGCAGTTTACCCCCCCCCGGCAATCAGCCCCAGCATTTT
>TRBJ1-2|.|TRBV10-2|TRBD1
CASSEQGAYGYTF
TGCGCCAGCAGTGAGCAGGGGGCCTATGGCTACACCTTC
>TRBJ1-2|few|TRBV20-1|.
CSARSAQYYGYTF
TGCAGTGCTAGGTCGGCGCAGTATTATGGCTACACCTTC
>TRBJ2-7|many|TRBV28|.
CASKFFGDSYEQYF
TGTGCCAGCAAATTTTTTGGGGACTCCTACGAGCAGTACTTC
>TRBJ2-5|many|TRBV20-1|.
CSALKTGVRRQETQYF
TGCAGTGCTCTAAAAACGGGCGTCCGAAGACAAGAGACCCAGTACTTC
>TRBJ2-7|many|TRBV28|.
CASLPGHGAYEQYF
TGTGCCAGCCTTCCTGGACACGGAGCCTACGAGCAGTACTTC
>TRBJ1-1|many|TRBV6-1|TRBD1
CASTLRTGGNTEAFF
TGTGCCAGCACCTTGCGGACAGGTGGGAACACTGAAGCTTTCTTT